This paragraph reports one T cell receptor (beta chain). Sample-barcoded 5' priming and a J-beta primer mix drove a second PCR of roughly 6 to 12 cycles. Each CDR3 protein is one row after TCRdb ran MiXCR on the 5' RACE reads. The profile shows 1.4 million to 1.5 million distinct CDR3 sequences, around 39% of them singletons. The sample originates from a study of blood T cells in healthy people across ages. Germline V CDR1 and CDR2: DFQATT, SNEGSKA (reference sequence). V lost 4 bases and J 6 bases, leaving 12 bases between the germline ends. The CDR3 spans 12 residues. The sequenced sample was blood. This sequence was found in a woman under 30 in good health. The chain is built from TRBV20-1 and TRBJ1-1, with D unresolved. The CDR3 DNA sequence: TGCAGTGCTATCGCCTCGGGCCCTGAAGCTTTCTTT. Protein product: CSAIASGPEAFF.